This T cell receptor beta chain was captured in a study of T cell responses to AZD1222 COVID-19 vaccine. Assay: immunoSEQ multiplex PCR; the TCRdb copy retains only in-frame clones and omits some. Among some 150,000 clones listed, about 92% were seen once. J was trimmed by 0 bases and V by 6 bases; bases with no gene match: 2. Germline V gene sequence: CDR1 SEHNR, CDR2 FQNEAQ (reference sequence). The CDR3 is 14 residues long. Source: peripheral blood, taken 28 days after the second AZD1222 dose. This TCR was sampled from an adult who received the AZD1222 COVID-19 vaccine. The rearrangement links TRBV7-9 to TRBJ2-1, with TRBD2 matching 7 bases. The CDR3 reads CASRAGASYNEQFF. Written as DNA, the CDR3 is TGTGCCAGCAGGGCGGGAGCCTCCTACAATGAGCAGTTCTTC.